The next 14 T cell receptor beta chains were all read from a single sample in a study of cytomegalovirus exposure and HLA in healthy donors. The primer mix had 60 Vbeta and 13 Jbeta primers. Sequencing was performed with immunoSEQ multiplex PCR; in TCRdb, only in-frame clones are kept and a portion is missing. The table records 150,000 to 200,000 clones, over 75% of them present only once. The sample consisted of PBMCs. The receptors originated from a woman under 40 in good health and CMV-seronegative.

The V and J genes are TRBV5-6 and TRBJ2-1; 9 bases are a match to TRBD2. After removal of 2 bases from V and 0 bases from J, the junction contained 12 bases not matched to a gene. This CDR3 has 19 amino acids. Germline-derived CDR1 and CDR2 are SGHDT and YYEEEE. The CDR3 DNA follows: TGTGCCAGCAGCTTCCGACTAGCGGCCGGTTTAAGCTCCTACAATGAGCAGTTCTTC. Amino acids: CASSFRLAAGLSSYNEQFF. Looking up the rest from reference TRBV5-6 and TRBJ2-1 gives the full variable domain: DAGVTQSPTHLIKTRGQQVTLRCSPKSGHDTVSWYQQALGQGPQFIFQYYEEEERQRGNFPDRFSGHQFPNYSSELNVNALLLGDSALYLCASSFRLAAGLSSYNEQFFGPGTRLTVL.

This chain uses TRBV2 with TRBJ1-1; D unresolved. This CDR3 region has 14 residues. CDR1 and CDR2 (germline): SNHLY, FYNNEI. Trimming stripped 7 bases from V and 0 bases from J, with 12 bases between. Here the CDR3 reads CASKRSLLNTEAFF. The CDR3 region has the DNA TGTGCCAGCAAGAGGTCCTTACTGAACACTGAAGCTTTCTTT.

The gene calls are TRBV7-3 and TRBJ2-3; no firm D call. From germline, CDR1 is SGHTA and CDR2 FQGTGA. V lost 5 bases to trimming and J lost 2 bases, with 11 bases between them. This CDR3 contains 14 residues. CDR3: CASSPVAATDTQYF. Here the CDR3 DNA reads TGTGCCAGCAGCCCCGTGGCGGCCACAGATACGCAGTATTTT.

The count of this clone is one. The chain carries TRBV9 and TRBJ2-3; no definite D call. CDR3 size: 15 residues. Trimming stripped 0 bases from V and 2 bases from J, with 10 bases between. In germline, CDR1 is SGDLS, CDR2 YYNGEE. This chain's CDR3 is CASSVAARHTDTQYF. Here the CDR3 DNA reads TGTGCCAGCAGCGTAGCTGCCAGGCACACAGATACGCAGTATTTT.

The chain combines TRBV6-1 with TRBJ2-7; TRBD1 aligns across 10 bases. The V segment lost 5 bases and the J segment 5 bases; nucleotides outside the gene matches: 6. CDR1 and CDR2 from the germline V gene are MNHNS and SASEGT. This CDR3 comprises 14 residues. The CDR3 loop reads CASSFGTGAHEQYF. CDR3 nucleotide sequence: TGTGCCAGCAGTTTCGGGACAGGGGCACACGAGCAGTACTTC.

The gene calls are TRBV5-6 and TRBJ2-1, with TRBD1 matching 9 bases. CDR1 and CDR2 from the germline V gene are SGHDT and YYEEEE. There are 16 residues in the CDR3. V lost 5 bases to trimming and J lost 6 bases; unmatched junction nucleotides: 12. The CDR3 region has the DNA TGTGCCAGCAGGTTCCGGGACAGGGTAAGGTTCAATGAGCAGTTCTTC. It translates to CASRFRDRVRFNEQFF.

Comments on this clone: The identical CDR3 is also encoded by other nucleotide sequences in the sample. The J gene is TRBJ1-5, the V gene TRBV30; D uncertain. This CDR3 has 14 amino acids. CDR1 is GTSNPN, CDR2 SVGIG, per germline (reference sequence). V lost 2 bases to trimming and J lost 2 bases, with 10 bases between them. DNA of the CDR3: TGTGCCTGGAGTTCAGGCAAGGGCAATCAGCCCCAGCATTTT. Its translation: CAWSSGKGNQPQHF.

This clone showed up just a few times. The J gene is TRBJ1-2, the V gene TRBV7-9, with a tentative D call TRBD1 (5 bases). CDR3 length equals 14 residues. Trimming cost V 1 base and J 4 bases, with 10 bases left between them. Per germline, CDR1 SEHNR and CDR2 FQNEAQ (reference sequence). CDR3 DNA sequence: TGTGCCAGCAGCTTAGTCCCTCAGGGCTATGGCTACACCTTC. This codes for CASSLVPQGYGYTF.

This clone was seen once. At one of its ends the junction is not consistent with the germline gene, which may arise from a read error. The J gene is TRBJ2-2, the V gene TRBV2, with a possible D match to TRBD2 (5 bases). Germline assignment: CDR1 SNHLY and CDR2 FYNNEI. The CDR3 is 13 residues long. CDR3 DNA sequence: TGTGTCAGCAGTGGGCTAGCCGCCGGGGAGCTGTTTTTT. This gives the protein CVSSGLAAGELFF.

The chain has TRBV6-5 and TRBJ1-2; TRBD1 aligns across 8 bases. Germline CDR1 is MNHEY and CDR2 is SVGAGI. V lost 2 bases and J lost 5; bases outside the gene matches: 4. This CDR3 region has 14 residues. CDR3 in amino acids: CASSYDTGGYGYTF. The CDR3 DNA sequence: TGTGCCAGCAGTTACGATACAGGGGGGTATGGCTACACCTTC.

The chain links TRBV13 to TRBJ2-7, with a weak D call TRBD1 (5 bases). CDR1 and CDR2 from the germline V gene are PRHDT and FYEKMQ (reference sequence). With 6 bases removed from V and 5 bases from J, the gap between germline ends came to 17 bases. There are 14 residues in the CDR3. DNA for the CDR3: TGTGCCAGCAGATCTAGGGCAGGGTCGGACGAGCAGTACTTC. Its translation: CASRSRAGSDEQYF.

This clone was recorded once. The chain joins TRBV30 to TRBJ1-2; D may be TRBD1 (6 bases). Germline V gene data show CDR1 as GTSNPN and CDR2 as SVGIG (reference sequence). V lost 0 bases and J 8 bases, leaving 19 bases between the germline ends. The CDR3 is 15 residues long. In nucleotides, the CDR3 is TGTGCCTGGAGTGTACCATTTTGGGGGCGCGGGGGCTACACCTTC. It specifies CAWSVPFWGRGGYTF. The variable domain in full, completed from reference TRBV30 and TRBJ1-2, reads SQTIHQWPATLVQPVGSPLSLECTVEGTSNPNLYWYRQAAGRGLQLLFYSVGIGQISSEVPQNLSASRPQDRQFILSSKKLLLSDSGFYLCAWSVPFWGRGGYTFGSGTRLTVV.

The chain combines TRBV7-9 with TRBJ2-2, with 8 bases matching TRBD2. Trimming cost V 5 bases and J 0 bases; bases outside gene matches: 5. The CDR3 is 16 amino acids. CDR1 SEHNR and CDR2 FQNEAQ come from the germline V gene (reference sequence). The CDR3 DNA sequence: TGTGCCAGCAGCCAAACGGGACTAGCGAACACCGGGGAGCTGTTTTTT. Protein: CASSQTGLANTGELFF.

The V gene is TRBV4-1, the J gene TRBJ2-2; TRBD1 matches 7 bases. Germline lookup yields CDR1 MGHRA and CDR2 YSYEKL. V dropped 0 bases and J dropped 4; count of bases not matched to a gene: 14. There are 19 residues in the CDR3. The CDR3 spells CASSQDPTMRTGRTGELFF. As DNA, the CDR3 is TGCGCCAGCAGCCAAGATCCTACTATGCGGACAGGCCGCACCGGGGAGCTGTTTTTT.